These T cell receptor beta chains were read from a single sample in a study of cytomegalovirus exposure and HLA in healthy donors. Assay used: immunoSEQ multiplex PCR; TCRdb lists only in-frame clones, some missing. The data contain 160,000 or so clones, 60% to 80% of them singletons. The sample comprised PBMCs. Every receptor here comes from a man in his sixties in good health and CMV-seronegative. CDR3s include the opening cysteine and the closing phenylalanine or tryptophan.

len | v_gene | CDR3aa
15 | TRBV29-1 | CSVPSGTGSFYGYTF
15 | TRBV18 | CASSPPAGGDSPLHF
16 | TRBV5-4 | CASSLAGGGENYGYTF
13 | TRBV5-1 | CVSSTQGGGEAFF
15 | TRBV7-9 | CASSLAGPTLDTQYF
14 | TRBV11-2 | CASSLDQWSNGYTF
14 | TRBV27 | CASSRAGATYEQYF
15 | TRBV7-3 | CASSLSGGENTEAFF
15 | TRBV15 | CATSREYEGSETQYF
16 | TRBV27 | CASSLSGTGGQGFYTF
14 | TRBV19 | CASSNQGASYEQYF
14 | TRBV6-5 | CASRRQGLGETQYF
14 | TRBV6-4 | CASSPGQANYGYTF
15 | TRBV18 | CASSLSGTGISPLHF
14 | TRBV7-2 | CASSQVQGRDEQFF
13 | TRBV6-1 | CASLGGFGNTIYF
15 | TRBV6-1 | CASKVGAQSRSEQFF
14 | TRBV7-2 | CASSRTSGQETQYF
18 | TRBV18 | CASSPRGTGAGSSYEQYF
16 | TRBV6-1 | CASSAKGSGRGDEQFF
13 | TRBV19 | CASSSGQGNEQYF
16 | TRBV9 | CASSVGSGRGIETQYF
19 | TRBV10-1 | CASIPGRVPREANTGELFF
17 | TRBV5-6 | CASSLGLAGGAMNEQFF
11 | TRBV20-1 | CSASENSPLHF
16 | TRBV5-4 | CASSQRTQGSGNTIYF
12 | TRBV18 | CASSAQGDEQYF
16 | TRBV29-1 | CSVSTGGRGANTEAFF
15 | TRBV5-5 | CASSLVRRQNTEAFF
14 | TRBV7-9 | CASSLTQGAQNAFF
14 | TRBV7-6 | CASSLGTGAYEQYF
14 | TRBV12-5 | CASGLGGKEGEQYF
10 | TRBV5-1 | CASKEDTQYF
17 | TRBV19 | CASKPRGVAGETGELFF
15 | TRBV6-5 | CASSIDRANNSPLHF
13 | TRBV2 | CASSGSQRETQYF
16 | TRBV9 | CASSTRQGESTDTQYF
15 | TRBV5-1 | CASSSMQSGRNEQFF
14 | TRBV28 | CATWGGHLNEKLFF
15 | TRBV7-3 | CASSLNGGGAHEQYF
14 | TRBV5-4 | CASSWGDSSYEQYF
17 | TRBV2 | CASSGRTGDLLGNTIYF